These 19 T cell receptor beta chains were all obtained from the same sample, sequenced in a study of CD4 T cells in relation to SARS-CoV-2 and coronaviruses (dated by TCRdb to the early 2020s). Libraries were prepared through the immunoSEQ multiplex PCR assay. Entries here come from immuneACCESS through TCRdb and include only in-frame sequences with V and J called. Some clones fail to appear in such tables; in the studies checked, an unresolved V gene covers under half of the shortfall, and the cause of the remainder is unknown. The sample includes about 65,000 clones, with around 87% observed a single time. Of the sample, around 1.6% is held by the ten largest clones. CD4+ T cells from unexposed donors were collected before the COVID-19 pandemic (2011-2018). The sample comprised memory CD4+ T cells from PBMCs. This specimen's cell subset or site label, per the study, means: memory (non-naive) CD4+ T cells. Receptors were obtained from a human donor in good health.

The gene calls are TRBV5-1 and TRBJ2-7; TRBD1 agrees at 7 bases. The CDR3 is made up of 14 amino acids. After removal of 3 bases from V and 3 bases from J, the junction contained 6 bases not matched to a gene. Per germline, CDR1 SGHRS and CDR2 YFSETQ. The CDR3 DNA reads TGCGCCAGCAGCTCCGGACAGGAAATCTACGAGCAGTACTTC. Encoded protein: CASSSGQEIYEQYF.

The chain employs TRBV27 and TRBJ1-6, with 9 bases matching TRBD1. Trimming cost V 4 bases and J 8 bases; bases outside gene matches: 9. Per the germline V gene, CDR1 is MNHEY and CDR2 is SMNVEV (reference sequence). The CDR3 is 16 residues long. This CDR3 is CASSSPSRDRDSPLHF. In DNA form, the CDR3 reads TGTGCCAGCAGTTCCCCCTCTCGGGACAGGGATTCACCCCTCCACTTT.

The chain links TRBV15 to TRBJ2-4; D gene ambiguous. From germline, CDR1 is LNHNV and CDR2 YYDKDF (reference sequence). There are 16 residues in the CDR3. The V and J ends lost 1 base and 3 bases respectively, with 13 bases between them. The DNA of the CDR3 is TGTGCCACCAGCAGAGCCGCGCAGACATACAAAAACATTCAGTACTTC. Encoded protein: CATSRAAQTYKNIQYF.

This rearrangement joins TRBV30 to TRBJ2-7; a weak D match, TRBD2 (7 bases). The CDR3 consists of 16 residues. Germline V gene data show CDR1 as GTSNPN and CDR2 as SVGIG (reference sequence). The V gene lost 2 bases and the J gene lost 0 bases, with 17 bases spanning the gap. In DNA, the CDR3 is TGTGCCTGGAGTTTAGCCGGGGGGCCCCCCTCCTACGAGCAGTACTTC. The encoded protein is CAWSLAGGPPSYEQYF. The variable domain in full, completed from reference TRBV30 and TRBJ2-7, reads SQTIHQWPATLVQPVGSPLSLECTVEGTSNPNLYWYRQAAGRGLQLLFYSVGIGQISSEVPQNLSASRPQDRQFILSSKKLLLSDSGFYLCAWSLAGGPPSYEQYFGPGTRLTVT.

V is TRBV19 and J is TRBJ2-6; D unresolved. Trimming removed 5 bases from V and 0 bases from J, with 17 bases in between. The V gene's germline CDR1 is LNHDA and CDR2 SQIVND (reference sequence). There are 18 residues in the CDR3. CDR3 DNA: TGTGCCAGTAGTGTAATCACACCTACGCGCTCTGGGGCCAACGTCCTGACTTTC. Its protein is CASSVITPTRSGANVLTF.

The CDR3 spells CASSLTQGALNRGGYTF. CDR3 DNA: TGTGCCAGCAGTTTAACCCAGGGGGCCCTGAACAGGGGTGGCTACACCTTC. The chain has TRBV27 and TRBJ1-2, with TRBD1 matching 8 bases. The CDR3 totals 17 residues. CDR1 and CDR2 from the germline V gene are MNHEY and SMNVEV (reference sequence). With V trimmed by 2 bases and J by 7 bases, 15 bases remained unmatched.

V usage is TRBV2 and J usage is TRBJ1-5, with 8 bases that match TRBD1. V trimming: 5 bases; J trimming: 2 bases; junction bases outside the gene matches: 8. Germline CDR1 SNHLY, CDR2 FYNNEI. The CDR3 length is 16 residues. For the CDR3, the DNA is TGTGCCAGCAGTCCCATACAGGGGGATGGCAATCAGCCCCAGCATTTT. Its translation: CASSPIQGDGNQPQHF.

This clone appeared once. J is TRBJ2-7 and V is TRBV24-1; the match to TRBD1 covers 8 bases. V was clipped by 4 bases and J by 4 bases; unmatched bases: 11. The CDR3 has 16 amino acids. Germline assignment: CDR1 KGHDR and CDR2 SFDVKD. This CDR3 reads CATSEEQGVRMYEQYF. For the CDR3, the DNA is TGTGCCACCAGTGAAGAACAGGGGGTAAGGATGTACGAGCAGTACTTC.

The V and J genes are TRBV29-1 and TRBJ2-2, with 15 nucleotides matching TRBD2. J was trimmed by 1 base and V by 6 bases; bases with no gene match: 6. The germline CDR1 and CDR2 sequences are SQVTM and ANQGSEA. The CDR3 is made up of 17 amino acids. The CDR3 sequence is CSVWTSGRALNTGELFF. The CDR3 nucleotides read TGCAGCGTATGGACTAGCGGGAGGGCCCTGAACACCGGGGAGCTGTTTTTT.

This chain connects TRBV2 to TRBJ1-1; D perhaps matches TRBD1 (5 bases). The CDR3 is 13 amino acids. Germline loops: CDR1 SNHLY, CDR2 FYNNEI. The V end lost 2 bases, the J end lost 1 base, and 5 bases lay between the germline ends. The CDR3 here is CASSEQGNTEAFF. The CDR3 DNA is TGTGCCAGCAGTGAACAGGGGAACACTGAAGCTTTCTTT.

This chain connects TRBV12-3 or TRBV12-4 to TRBJ2-5; D unresolved. This CDR3 is built from 13 residues. The V and J ends lost 7 bases and 2 bases respectively, with 11 bases between them. The chain's CDR3 is CASTLLGQETQYF. The CDR3 nucleotides read TGTGCCAGCACCCTTCTGGGTCAAGAGACCCAGTACTTC.

The chain couples TRBV29-1 to TRBJ1-1; 7 positions match TRBD1. CDR1 is SQVTM and CDR2 is ANQGSEA in the germline V gene. The CDR3 totals 12 residues. With 6 bases clipped from V and 4 bases from J, the junction kept 5 bases outside the gene matches. CDR3 sequence reads: CSVETGVTEAFF. The DNA for the CDR3 is TGCAGCGTCGAAACAGGGGTCACTGAAGCTTTCTTT.

This sequence joins TRBV5-3 and TRBJ2-1; 7 bases fit TRBD2. TRBV5-3 is classed as an ORF, of uncertain function. V was pared by 10 bases and J by 7 bases, with 11 bases of the junction left unmatched. The CDR3 spans 13 residues. In nucleotides, the CDR3 is TGTGCCCACGCGGTGCGGGAGTCTAATGAGCAGTTCTTC. Protein: CAHAVRESNEQFF.

This chain joins TRBV5-8 and TRBJ2-7; 12 bases agree with TRBD2. Germline-derived CDR1 and CDR2 are SGHTS and YDEGEE. V was pared by 0 bases and J by 5 bases, with 6 bases of the junction left unmatched. This CDR3 is 16 amino acids long. The CDR3 region is CASSLAGASGGDEQYF. CDR3 DNA sequence: TGTGCCAGCAGCTTGGCCGGGGCTAGCGGGGGGGACGAGCAGTACTTC.

V is TRBV7-9 and J is TRBJ2-5; no clear D. This CDR3 spans 13 amino acids. Deletions cut 1 base from V and 3 bases from J, with 6 bases between. Germline CDR1 and CDR2: SEHNR and FQNEAQ (reference sequence). The CDR3 nucleotides are TGTGCCAGCAGCTTAGAGTTAGAAGAGACCCAGTACTTC. Translation gives CASSLELEETQYF.

V gene TRBV27 combines with J gene TRBJ2-7, with TRBD1 as a possible D gene (5 bases). This CDR3 contains 13 residues. The V and J ends lost 2 bases and 5 bases respectively, with 10 bases between them. Germline-derived CDR1 and CDR2 are MNHEY and SMNVEV (reference sequence). Here the CDR3 reads CASSLNRGNEQYF. The DNA of the CDR3 is TGTGCCAGCAGTTTAAATAGGGGAAACGAGCAGTACTTC.

This rearrangement joins TRBV27 to TRBJ2-3; TRBD1 or TRBD2 may be the D gene (5 bases each). The germline CDR1 and CDR2 sequences are MNHEY and SMNVEV (reference sequence). The V and J ends lost 4 bases and 0 bases respectively, with 11 bases between them. The CDR3 extends over 15 amino acids. This chain's CDR3 is CASSSPGRSTDTQYF. For the CDR3, the DNA is TGTGCCAGCAGTTCCCCGGGACGGAGCACAGATACGCAGTATTTT.

The CDR3 DNA reads as TGCGCCAGCAGTGAGACAGGAGTGAGGTCACCCCTCCACTTT. Translation gives CASSETGVRSPLHF. The chain employs TRBV10-2 and TRBJ1-6, with D tentatively TRBD1 (5 bases). The V and J ends lost 2 bases and 10 bases respectively, with 12 bases between them. The germline gives CDR1 WSHSY, CDR2 SAAADI. The CDR3 covers 14 residues.

The chain employs TRBV27 and TRBJ1-4; 7 bases agree with TRBD1. V dropped 4 bases and J dropped 7; count of bases not matched to a gene: 9. The CDR3 extends over 15 amino acids. Per germline, CDR1 MNHEY and CDR2 SMNVEV (reference sequence). In DNA form, the CDR3 reads TGTGCCAGCAGTTCATTGACAGGGTGGTCTGAAAAACTGTTTTTT. Encoded protein: CASSSLTGWSEKLFF.